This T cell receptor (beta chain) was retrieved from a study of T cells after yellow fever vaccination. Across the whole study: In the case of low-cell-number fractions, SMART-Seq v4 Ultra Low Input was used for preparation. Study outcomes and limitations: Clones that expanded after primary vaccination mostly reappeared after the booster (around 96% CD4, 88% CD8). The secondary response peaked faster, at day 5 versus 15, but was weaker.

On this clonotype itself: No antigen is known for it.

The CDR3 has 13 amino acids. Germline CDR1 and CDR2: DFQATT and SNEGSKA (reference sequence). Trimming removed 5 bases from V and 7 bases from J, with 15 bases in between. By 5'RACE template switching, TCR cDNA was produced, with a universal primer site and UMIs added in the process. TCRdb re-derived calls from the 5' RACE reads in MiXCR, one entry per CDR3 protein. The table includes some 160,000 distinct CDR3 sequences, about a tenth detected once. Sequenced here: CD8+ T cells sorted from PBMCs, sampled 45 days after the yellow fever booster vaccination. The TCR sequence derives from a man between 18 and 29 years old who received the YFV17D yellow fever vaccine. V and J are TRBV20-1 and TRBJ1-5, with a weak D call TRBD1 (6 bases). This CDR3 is CSASQGPGQPQHF. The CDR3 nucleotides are TGCAGTGCTTCACAGGGTCCGGGCCAGCCCCAGCATTTT.